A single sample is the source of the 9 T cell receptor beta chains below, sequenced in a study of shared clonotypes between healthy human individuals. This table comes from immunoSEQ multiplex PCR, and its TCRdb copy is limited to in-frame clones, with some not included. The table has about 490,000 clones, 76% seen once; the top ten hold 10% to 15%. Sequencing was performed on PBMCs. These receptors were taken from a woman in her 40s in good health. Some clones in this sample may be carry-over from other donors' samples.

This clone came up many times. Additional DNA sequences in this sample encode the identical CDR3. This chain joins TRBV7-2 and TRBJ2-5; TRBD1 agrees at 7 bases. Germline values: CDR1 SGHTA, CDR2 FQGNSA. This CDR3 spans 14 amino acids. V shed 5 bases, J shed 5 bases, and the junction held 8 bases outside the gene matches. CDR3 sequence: CASSLRQGAETQYF. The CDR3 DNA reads TGTGCCAGCAGCCTCCGACAGGGAGCGGAGACCCAGTACTTC.

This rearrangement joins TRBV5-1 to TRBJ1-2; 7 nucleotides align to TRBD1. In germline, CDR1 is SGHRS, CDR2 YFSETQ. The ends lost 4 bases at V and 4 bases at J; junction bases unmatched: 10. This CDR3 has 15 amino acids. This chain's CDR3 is CASSTTGDVGYGYTF. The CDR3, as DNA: TGCGCCAGCAGCACCACAGGGGACGTGGGCTATGGCTACACCTTC.

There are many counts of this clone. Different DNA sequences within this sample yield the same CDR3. Here the CDR3 reads CASSRTSGSYEQYF. The CDR3 nucleotides are TGTGCCAGCAGCCGGACTAGCGGCTCCTACGAGCAGTACTTC. J is TRBJ2-7 and V is TRBV11-2, with TRBD2 matching 10 bases. V dropped 5 bases and J dropped 0; count of bases not matched to a gene: 1. Germline assignment: CDR1 SGHAT and CDR2 FQNNGV. The CDR3 runs to 14 residues.

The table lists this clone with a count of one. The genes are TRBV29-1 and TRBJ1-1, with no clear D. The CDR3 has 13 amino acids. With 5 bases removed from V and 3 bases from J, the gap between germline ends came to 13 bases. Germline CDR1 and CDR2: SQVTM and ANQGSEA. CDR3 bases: TGCAGCGTTCGTGTGGGGTTGGACACTGAAGCTTTCTTT. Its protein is CSVRVGLDTEAFF.

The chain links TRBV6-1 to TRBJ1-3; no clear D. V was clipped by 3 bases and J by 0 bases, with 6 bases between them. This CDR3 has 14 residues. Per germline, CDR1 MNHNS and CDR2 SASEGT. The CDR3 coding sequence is TGTGCCAGCAGTGAGATACCCTCTGGAAACACCATATATTTT. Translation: CASSEIPSGNTIYF.

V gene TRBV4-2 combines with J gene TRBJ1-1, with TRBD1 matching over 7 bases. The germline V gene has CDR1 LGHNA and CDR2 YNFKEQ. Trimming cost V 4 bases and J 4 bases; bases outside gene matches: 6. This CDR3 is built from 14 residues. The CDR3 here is CASSPGQPSTEAFF. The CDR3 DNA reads TGTGCCAGCAGCCCGGGACAGCCTTCCACTGAAGCTTTCTTT.

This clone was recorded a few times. The chain's CDR3 is CSTGGSDYGYTF. The CDR3 DNA sequence: TGCAGCACTGGGGGGAGTGACTATGGCTACACCTTC. The chain couples TRBV29-1 to TRBJ1-2; maybe TRBD1 (5 bases). V gave up 8 bases and J gave up 3 bases, with 13 bases separating them. Per the germline V gene, CDR1 is SQVTM and CDR2 is ANQGSEA. The CDR3 contains 12 residues.

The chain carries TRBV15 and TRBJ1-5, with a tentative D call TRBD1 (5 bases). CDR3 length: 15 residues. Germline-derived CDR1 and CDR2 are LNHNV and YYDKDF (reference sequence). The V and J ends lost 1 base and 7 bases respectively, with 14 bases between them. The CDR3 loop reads CATSRVGGVEQPQHF. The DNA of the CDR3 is TGTGCCACCAGCAGAGTTGGGGGGGTCGAACAGCCCCAGCATTTT.

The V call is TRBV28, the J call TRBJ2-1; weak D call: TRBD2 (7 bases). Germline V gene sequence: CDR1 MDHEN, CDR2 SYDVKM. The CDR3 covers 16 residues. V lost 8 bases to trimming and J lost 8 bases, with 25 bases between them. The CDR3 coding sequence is TGTGCCAGCCTTCTAGGGGGAGGGCCTAGTACCCATGAGCAGTTCTTC. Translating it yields CASLLGGGPSTHEQFF.